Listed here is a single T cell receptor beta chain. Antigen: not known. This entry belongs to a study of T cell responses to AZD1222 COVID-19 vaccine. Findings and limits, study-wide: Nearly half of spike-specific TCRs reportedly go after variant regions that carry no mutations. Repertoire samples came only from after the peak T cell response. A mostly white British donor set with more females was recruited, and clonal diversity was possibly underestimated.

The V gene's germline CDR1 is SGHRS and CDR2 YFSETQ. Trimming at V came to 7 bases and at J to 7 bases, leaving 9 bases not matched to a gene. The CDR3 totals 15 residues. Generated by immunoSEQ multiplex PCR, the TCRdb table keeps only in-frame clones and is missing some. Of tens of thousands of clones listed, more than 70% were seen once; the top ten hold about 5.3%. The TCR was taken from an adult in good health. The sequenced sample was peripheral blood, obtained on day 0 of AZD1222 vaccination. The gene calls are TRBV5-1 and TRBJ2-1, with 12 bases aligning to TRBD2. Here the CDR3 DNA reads TGCGCCAGCGCATCTACTAGCGGGGGGACAAATGAGCAGTTCTTC. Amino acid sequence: CASASTSGGTNEQFF. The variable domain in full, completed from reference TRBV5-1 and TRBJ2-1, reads KAGVTQTPRYLIKTRGQQVTLSCSPISGHRSVSWYQQTPGQGLQFLFEYFSETQRNKGNFPGRFSGRQFSNSRSEMNVSTLELGDSALYLCASASTSGGTNEQFFGPGTRLTVL.